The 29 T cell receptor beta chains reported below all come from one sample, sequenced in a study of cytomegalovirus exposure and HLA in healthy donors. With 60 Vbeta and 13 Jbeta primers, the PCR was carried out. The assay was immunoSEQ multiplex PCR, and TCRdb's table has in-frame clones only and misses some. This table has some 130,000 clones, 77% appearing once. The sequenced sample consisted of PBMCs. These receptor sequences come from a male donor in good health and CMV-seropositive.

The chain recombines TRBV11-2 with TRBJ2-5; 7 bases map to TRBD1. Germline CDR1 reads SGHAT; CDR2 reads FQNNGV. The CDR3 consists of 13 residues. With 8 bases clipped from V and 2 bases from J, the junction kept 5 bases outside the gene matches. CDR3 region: CASSDRSQETQYF. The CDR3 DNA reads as TGTGCCAGCTCGGACAGGAGTCAAGAGACCCAGTACTTC.

DNA of the CDR3: TGTGCCAGTAAGAAGACAGGGCGAGACACTGAAGCTTTCTTT. Amino acid sequence: CASKKTGRDTEAFF. J is TRBJ1-1 and V is TRBV19; TRBD1 agrees at 7 bases. V lost 7 bases and J lost 3; bases outside the gene matches: 8. This CDR3 region has 14 residues. Looked up from germline, CDR1 is LNHDA and CDR2 is SQIVND (reference sequence).

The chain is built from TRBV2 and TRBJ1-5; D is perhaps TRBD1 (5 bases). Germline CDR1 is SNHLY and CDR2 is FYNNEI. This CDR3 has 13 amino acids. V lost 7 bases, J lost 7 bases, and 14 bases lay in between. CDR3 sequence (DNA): TGTGCCAGCAAGGGGTTGGGAGGGCAGCCCCAGCATTTT. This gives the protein CASKGLGGQPQHF.

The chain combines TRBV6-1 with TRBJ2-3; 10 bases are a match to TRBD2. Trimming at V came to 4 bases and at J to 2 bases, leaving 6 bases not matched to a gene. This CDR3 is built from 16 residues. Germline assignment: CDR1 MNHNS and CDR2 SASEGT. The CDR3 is CASSGPGLANTDTQYF. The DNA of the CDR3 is TGTGCCAGCAGTGGACCGGGACTAGCGAACACAGATACGCAGTATTTT.

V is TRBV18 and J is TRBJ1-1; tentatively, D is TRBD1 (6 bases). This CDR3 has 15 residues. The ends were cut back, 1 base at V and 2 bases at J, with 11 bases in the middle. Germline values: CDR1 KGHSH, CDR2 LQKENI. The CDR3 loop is CASSPRTGSNTEAFF. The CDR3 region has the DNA TGTGCCAGCTCACCACGAACAGGGAGTAACACTGAAGCTTTCTTT.

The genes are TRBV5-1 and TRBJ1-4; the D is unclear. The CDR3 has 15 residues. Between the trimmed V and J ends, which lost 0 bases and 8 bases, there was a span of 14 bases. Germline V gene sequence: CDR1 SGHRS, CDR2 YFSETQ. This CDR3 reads CASSLDAGPREKLFF. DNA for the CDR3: TGCGCCAGCAGCTTGGATGCGGGCCCCCGCGAAAAACTGTTTTTT.

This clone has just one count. CDR3 bases: TGTGCCAGCAGCTTGGGGACTAGCGGGGTATATACAGATACGCAGTATTTT. Protein product: CASSLGTSGVYTDTQYF. The chain recombines TRBV5-6 with TRBJ2-3; 12 positions match TRBD2. This CDR3 region has 17 residues. The J segment lost 3 bases and the V segment lost 0 bases, leaving 5 bases of the junction unmatched. Looked up from germline, CDR1 is SGHDT and CDR2 is YYEEEE.

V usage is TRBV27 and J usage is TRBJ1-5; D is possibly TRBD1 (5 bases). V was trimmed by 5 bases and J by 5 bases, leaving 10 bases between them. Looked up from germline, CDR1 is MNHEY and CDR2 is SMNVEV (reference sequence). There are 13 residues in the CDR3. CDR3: CASSRDSYQPQHF. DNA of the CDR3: TGTGCCAGCAGTCGAGACAGTTATCAGCCCCAGCATTTT.

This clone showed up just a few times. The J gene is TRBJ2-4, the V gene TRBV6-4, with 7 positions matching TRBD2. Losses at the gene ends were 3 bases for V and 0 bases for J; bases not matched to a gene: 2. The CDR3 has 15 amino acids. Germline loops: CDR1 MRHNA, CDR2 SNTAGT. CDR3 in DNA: TGTGCCAGCAGTGAGAGCGGGGAAGCCAAAAACATTCAGTACTTC. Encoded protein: CASSESGEAKNIQYF.

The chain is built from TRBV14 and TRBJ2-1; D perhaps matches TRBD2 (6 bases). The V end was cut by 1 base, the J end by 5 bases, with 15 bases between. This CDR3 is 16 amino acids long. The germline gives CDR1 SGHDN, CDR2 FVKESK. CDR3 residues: CASSQGVQRVHNEQFF. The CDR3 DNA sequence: TGTGCCAGCAGCCAAGGGGTCCAGCGGGTCCACAATGAGCAGTTCTTC.

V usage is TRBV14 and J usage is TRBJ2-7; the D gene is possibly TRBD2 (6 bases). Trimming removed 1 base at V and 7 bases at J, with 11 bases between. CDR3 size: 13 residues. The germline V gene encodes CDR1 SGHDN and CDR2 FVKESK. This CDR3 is CASSQGRGREQYF. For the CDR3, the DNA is TGTGCCAGCAGCCAAGGCCGGGGGAGGGAGCAGTACTTC.

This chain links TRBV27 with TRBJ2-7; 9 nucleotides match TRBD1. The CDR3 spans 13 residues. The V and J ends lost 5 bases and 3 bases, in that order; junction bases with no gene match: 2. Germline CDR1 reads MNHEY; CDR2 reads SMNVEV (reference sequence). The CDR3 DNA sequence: TGTGCCAGCAGTCGGACAGGGGTCTACGAGCAGTACTTC. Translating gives CASSRTGVYEQYF.

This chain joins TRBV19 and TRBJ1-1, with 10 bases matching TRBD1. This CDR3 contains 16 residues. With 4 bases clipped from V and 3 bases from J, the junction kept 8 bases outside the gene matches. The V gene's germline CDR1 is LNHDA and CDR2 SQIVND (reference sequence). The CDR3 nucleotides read TGTGCCAGTAGTAGGCCCGTGACAGGGGGCTACACTGAAGCTTTCTTT. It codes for CASSRPVTGGYTEAFF.

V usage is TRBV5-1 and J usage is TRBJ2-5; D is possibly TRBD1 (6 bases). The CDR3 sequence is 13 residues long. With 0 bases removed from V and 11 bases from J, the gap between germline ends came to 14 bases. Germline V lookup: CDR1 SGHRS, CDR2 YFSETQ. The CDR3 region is CASSLEAGVSQYF. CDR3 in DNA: TGCGCCAGCAGCTTGGAAGCAGGGGTCTCGCAGTACTTC.

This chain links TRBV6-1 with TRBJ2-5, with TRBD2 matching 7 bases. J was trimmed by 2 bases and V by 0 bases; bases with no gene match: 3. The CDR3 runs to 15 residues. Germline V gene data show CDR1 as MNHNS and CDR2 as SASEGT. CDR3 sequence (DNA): TGTGCCAGCAGTGAAGCGCTGGGGGGGCAAGAGACCCAGTACTTC. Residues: CASSEALGGQETQYF.

CDR3 bases: TGTGCCAGCAGTCTGAACAGGGATCAGAACACTGAAGCTTTCTTT. Translated, it gives CASSLNRDQNTEAFF. The rearrangement links TRBV6-1 to TRBJ1-1; TRBD1 is a possible D gene (6 bases). This CDR3 contains 15 residues. V gave up 5 bases and J gave up 1 base, with 14 bases separating them. Germline V lookup: CDR1 MNHNS, CDR2 SASEGT.

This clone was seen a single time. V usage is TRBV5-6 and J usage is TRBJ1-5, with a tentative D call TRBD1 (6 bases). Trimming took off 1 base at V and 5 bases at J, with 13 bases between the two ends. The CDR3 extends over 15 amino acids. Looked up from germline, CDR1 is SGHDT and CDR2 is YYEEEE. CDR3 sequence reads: CASSLSLTGHQPQHF. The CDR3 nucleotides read TGTGCCAGCAGCTTGTCCCTGACAGGCCATCAGCCCCAGCATTTT.

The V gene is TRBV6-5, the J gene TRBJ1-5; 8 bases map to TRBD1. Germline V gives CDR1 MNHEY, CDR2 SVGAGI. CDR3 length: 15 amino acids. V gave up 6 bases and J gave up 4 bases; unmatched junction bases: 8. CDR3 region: CASRDRAARNQPQHF. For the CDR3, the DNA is TGTGCCAGCAGGGACAGGGCCGCCCGGAATCAGCCCCAGCATTTT.

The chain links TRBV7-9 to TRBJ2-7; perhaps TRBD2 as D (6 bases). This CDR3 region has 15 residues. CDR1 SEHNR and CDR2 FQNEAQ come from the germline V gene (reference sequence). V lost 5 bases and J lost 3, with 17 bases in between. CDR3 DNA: TGTGCCAGCAGCCCGGGATGGGCTAGCGTCTACGAGCAGTACTTC. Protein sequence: CASSPGWASVYEQYF.

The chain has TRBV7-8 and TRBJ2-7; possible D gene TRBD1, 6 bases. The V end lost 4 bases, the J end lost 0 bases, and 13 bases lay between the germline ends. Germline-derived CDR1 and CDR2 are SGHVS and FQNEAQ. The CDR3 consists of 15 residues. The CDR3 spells CASSWASGDSYEQYF. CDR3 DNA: TGTGCCAGCAGCTGGGCATCAGGGGACTCCTACGAGCAGTACTTC.

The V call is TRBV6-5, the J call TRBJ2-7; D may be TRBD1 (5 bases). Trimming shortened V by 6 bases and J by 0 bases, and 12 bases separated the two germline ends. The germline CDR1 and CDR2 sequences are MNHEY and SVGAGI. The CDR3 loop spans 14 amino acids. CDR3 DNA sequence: TGTGCCAGCAGCCCAAGGGGAAACTCCTACGAGCAGTACTTC. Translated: CASSPRGNSYEQYF.

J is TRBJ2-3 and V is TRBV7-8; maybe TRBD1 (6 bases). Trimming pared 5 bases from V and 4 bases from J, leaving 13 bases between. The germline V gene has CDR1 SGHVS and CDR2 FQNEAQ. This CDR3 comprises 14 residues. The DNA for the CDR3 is TGTGCCAGCAGCACGTACAGGGAAGCAGATACGCAGTATTTT. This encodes CASSTYREADTQYF.

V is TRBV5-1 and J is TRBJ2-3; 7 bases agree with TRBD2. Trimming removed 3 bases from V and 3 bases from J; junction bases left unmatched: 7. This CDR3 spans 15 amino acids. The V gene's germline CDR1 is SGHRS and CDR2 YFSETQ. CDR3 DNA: TGCGCCAGCAGCTCAGCGGGGAAGGGGACAGATACGCAGTATTTT. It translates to CASSSAGKGTDTQYF.

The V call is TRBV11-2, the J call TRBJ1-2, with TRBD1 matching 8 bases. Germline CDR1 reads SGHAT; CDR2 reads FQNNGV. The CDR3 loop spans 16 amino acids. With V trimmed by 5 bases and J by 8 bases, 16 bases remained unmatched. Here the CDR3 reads CASSRLPQTGVEGYTF. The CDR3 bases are TGTGCCAGCAGCCGCCTCCCTCAGACAGGGGTCGAGGGCTACACCTTC.

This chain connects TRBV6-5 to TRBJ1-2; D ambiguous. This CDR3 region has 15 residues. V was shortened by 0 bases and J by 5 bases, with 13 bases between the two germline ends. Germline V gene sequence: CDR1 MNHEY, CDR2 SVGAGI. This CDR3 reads CASSYSWAATYGYTF. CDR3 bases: TGTGCCAGCAGTTACTCGTGGGCAGCTACTTATGGCTACACCTTC.

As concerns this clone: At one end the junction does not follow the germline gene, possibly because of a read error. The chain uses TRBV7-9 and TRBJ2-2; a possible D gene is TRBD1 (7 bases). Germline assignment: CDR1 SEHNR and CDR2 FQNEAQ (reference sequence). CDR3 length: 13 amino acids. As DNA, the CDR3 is TGTGCCAGCCTTGACAGGGATGTCGGGGGGCTGTTTTTT. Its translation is CASLDRDVGGLFF.

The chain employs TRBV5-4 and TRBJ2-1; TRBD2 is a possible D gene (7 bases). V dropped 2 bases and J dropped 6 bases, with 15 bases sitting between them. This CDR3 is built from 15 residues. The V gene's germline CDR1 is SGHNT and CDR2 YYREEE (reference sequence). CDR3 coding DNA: TGTGCCAGCAGCTTCCTTCGAGGGGGGGGCAATGAGCAGTTCTTC. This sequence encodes CASSFLRGGGNEQFF.

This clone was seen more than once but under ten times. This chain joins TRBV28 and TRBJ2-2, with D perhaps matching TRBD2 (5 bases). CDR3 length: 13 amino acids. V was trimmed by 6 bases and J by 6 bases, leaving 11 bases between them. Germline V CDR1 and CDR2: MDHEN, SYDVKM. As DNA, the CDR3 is TGTGCCAGCAGCCATACTAGGTCCGGGGAGCTGTTTTTT. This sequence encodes CASSHTRSGELFF.

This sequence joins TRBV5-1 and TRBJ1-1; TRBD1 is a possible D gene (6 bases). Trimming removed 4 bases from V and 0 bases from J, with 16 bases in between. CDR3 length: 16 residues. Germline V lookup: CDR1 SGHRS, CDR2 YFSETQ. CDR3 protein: CASSPRTDPLNTEAFF. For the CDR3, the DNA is TGCGCCAGCAGCCCGCGGACAGACCCCCTGAACACTGAAGCTTTCTTT. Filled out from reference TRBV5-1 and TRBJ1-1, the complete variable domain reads KAGVTQTPRYLIKTRGQQVTLSCSPISGHRSVSWYQQTPGQGLQFLFEYFSETQRNKGNFPGRFSGRQFSNSRSEMNVSTLELGDSALYLCASSPRTDPLNTEAFFGQGTRLTVV.